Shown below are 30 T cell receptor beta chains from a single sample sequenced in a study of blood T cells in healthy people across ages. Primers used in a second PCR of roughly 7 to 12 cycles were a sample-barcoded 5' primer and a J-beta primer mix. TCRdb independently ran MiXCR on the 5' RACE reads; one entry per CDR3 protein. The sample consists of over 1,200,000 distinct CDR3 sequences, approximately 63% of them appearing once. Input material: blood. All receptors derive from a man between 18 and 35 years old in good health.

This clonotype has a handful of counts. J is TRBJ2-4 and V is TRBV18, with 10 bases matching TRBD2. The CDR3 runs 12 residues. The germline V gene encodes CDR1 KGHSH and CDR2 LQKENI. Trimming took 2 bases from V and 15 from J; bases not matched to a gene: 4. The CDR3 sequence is CASSPGTSELYF. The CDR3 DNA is TGTGCCAGCTCACCAGGGACTAGCGAATTGTACTTC.

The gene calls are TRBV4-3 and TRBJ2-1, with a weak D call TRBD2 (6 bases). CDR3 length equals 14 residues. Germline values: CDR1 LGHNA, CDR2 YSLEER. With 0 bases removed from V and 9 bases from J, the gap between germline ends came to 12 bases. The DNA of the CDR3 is TGCGCCAGCAGCCAAGATCGGGGGAGGACTGAGCAGTTCTTC. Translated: CASSQDRGRTEQFF.

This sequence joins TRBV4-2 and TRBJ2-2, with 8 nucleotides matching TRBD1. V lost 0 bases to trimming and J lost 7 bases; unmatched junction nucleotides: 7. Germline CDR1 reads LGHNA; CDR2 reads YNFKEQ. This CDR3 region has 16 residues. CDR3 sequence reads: CASSQEARGLGGELFF. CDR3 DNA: TGTGCCAGCAGCCAAGAAGCCAGGGGGCTTGGCGGGGAGCTGTTTTTT.

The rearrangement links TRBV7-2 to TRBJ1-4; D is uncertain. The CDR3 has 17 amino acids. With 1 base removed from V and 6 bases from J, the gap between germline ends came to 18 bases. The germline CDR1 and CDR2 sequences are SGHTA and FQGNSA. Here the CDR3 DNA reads TGTGCCAGCAGCTTAGGTTTCTCGGGAATCCTTGATGAAAAACTGTTTTTT. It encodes CASSLGFSGILDEKLFF.

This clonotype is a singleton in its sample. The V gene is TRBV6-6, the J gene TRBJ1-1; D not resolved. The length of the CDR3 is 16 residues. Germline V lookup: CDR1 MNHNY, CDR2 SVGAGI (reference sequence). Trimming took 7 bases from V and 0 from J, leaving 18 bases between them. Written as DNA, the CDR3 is TGTGCCAGCATTTGGACGGACTTACTCATGAACACTGAAGCTTTCTTT. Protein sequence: CASIWTDLLMNTEAFF.

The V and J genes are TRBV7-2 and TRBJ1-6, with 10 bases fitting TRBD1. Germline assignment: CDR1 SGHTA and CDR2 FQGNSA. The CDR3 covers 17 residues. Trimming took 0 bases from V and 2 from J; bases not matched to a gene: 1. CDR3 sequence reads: CASSLAGTGAYNSPLHF. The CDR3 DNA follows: TGTGCCAGCAGCTTAGCGGGGACAGGGGCCTATAATTCACCCCTCCACTTT.

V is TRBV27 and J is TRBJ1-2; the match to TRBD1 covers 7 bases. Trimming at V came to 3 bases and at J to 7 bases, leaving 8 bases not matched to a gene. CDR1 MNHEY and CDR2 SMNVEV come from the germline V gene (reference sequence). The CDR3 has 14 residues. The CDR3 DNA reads TGTGCCAGCAGTTTTCGACAGGGAGGTATTGGCTACACCTTC. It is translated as CASSFRQGGIGYTF.

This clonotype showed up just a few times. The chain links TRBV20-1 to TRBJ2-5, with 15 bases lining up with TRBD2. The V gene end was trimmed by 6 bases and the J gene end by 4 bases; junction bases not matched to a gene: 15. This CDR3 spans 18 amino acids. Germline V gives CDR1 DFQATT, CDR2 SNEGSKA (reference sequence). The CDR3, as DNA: TGCAGTGCCCCCGGAAGCGGACTAGCGGGGGGGCCGGTAGAGACCCAGTACTTC. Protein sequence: CSAPGSGLAGGPVETQYF.

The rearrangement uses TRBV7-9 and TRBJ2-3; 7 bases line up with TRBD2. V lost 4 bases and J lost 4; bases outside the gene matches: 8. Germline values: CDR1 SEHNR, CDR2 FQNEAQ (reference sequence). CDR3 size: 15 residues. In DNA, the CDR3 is TGTGCCAGCAGCTCACTGGGGAGGGGTCCAGATACGCAGTATTTT. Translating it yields CASSSLGRGPDTQYF.

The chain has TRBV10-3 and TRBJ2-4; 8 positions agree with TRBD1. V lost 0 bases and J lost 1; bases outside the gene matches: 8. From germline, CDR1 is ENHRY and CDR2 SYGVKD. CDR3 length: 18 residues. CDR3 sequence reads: CAISESGQGAGAKNIQYF. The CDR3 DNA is TGTGCCATCAGTGAGTCCGGCCAGGGGGCAGGTGCCAAAAACATTCAGTACTTC.

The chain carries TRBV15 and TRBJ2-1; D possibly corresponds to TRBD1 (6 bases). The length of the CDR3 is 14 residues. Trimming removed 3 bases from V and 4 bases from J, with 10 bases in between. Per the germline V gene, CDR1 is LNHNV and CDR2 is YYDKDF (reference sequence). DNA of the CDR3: TGTGCCACCAGCAGGAAGGGGGATTACAATGAGCAGTTCTTC. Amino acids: CATSRKGDYNEQFF.

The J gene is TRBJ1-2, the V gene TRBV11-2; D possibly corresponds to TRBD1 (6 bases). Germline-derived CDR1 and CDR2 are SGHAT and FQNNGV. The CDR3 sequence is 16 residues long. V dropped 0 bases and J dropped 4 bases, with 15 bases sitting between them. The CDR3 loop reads CASSLEGSGALYGYTF. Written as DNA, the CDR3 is TGTGCCAGCAGCTTAGAAGGATCAGGGGCCCTCTATGGCTACACCTTC. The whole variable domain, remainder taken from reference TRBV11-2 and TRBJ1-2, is EAGVAQSPRYKIIEKRQSVAFWCNPISGHATLYWYQQILGQGPKLLIQFQNNGVVDDSQLPKDRFSAERLKGVDSTLKIQPAKLEDSAVYLCASSLEGSGALYGYTFGSGTRLTVV.

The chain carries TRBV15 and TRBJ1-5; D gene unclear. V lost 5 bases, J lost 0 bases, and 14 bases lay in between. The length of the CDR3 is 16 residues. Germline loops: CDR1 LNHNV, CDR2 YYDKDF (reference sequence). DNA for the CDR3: TGTGCCACCAGCGGGAGTGGGTATTATAGCAATCAGCCCCAGCATTTT. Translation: CATSGSGYYSNQPQHF.

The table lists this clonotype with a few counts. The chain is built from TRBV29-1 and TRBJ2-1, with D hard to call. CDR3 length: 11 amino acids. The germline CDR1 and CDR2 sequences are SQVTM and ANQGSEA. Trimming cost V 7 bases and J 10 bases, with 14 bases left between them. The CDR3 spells CSAPLGFEQFF. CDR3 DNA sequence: TGCAGCGCCCCGCTGGGTTTCGAGCAGTTCTTC.

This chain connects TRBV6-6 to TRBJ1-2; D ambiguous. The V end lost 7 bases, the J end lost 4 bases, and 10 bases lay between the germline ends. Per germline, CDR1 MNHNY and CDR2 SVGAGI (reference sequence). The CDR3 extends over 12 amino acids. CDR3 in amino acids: CASKPGSYGYTF. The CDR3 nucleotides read TGTGCCAGCAAACCGGGGTCCTATGGCTACACCTTC.

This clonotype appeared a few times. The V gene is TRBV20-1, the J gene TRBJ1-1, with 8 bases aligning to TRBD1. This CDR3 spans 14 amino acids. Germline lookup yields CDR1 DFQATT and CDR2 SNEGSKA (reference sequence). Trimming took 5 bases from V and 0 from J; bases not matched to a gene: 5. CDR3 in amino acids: CSARWTGMNTEAFF. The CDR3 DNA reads TGCAGTGCTCGCTGGACAGGGATGAACACTGAAGCTTTCTTT.

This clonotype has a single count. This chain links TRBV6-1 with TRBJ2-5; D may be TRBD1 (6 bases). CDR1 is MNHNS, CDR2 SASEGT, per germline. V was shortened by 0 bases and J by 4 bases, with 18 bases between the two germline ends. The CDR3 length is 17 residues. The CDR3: CASSEAPRTGPGETQYF. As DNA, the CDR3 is TGTGCCAGCAGTGAAGCTCCCCGAACAGGGCCGGGAGAGACCCAGTACTTC.

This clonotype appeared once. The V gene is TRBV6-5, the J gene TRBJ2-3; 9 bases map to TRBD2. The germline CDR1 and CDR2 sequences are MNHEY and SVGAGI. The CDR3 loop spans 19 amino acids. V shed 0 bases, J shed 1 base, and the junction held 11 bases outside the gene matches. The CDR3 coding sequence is TGTGCCAGCAGTTACTCGGTTAGCGGGAGTGGAGGGGGCACAGATACGCAGTATTTT. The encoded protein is CASSYSVSGSGGGTDTQYF.

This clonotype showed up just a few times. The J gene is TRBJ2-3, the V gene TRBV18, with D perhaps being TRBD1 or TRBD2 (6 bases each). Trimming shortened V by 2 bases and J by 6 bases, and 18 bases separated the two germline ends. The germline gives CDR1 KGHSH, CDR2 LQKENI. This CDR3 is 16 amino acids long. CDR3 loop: CASSPAPLRGRDTQYF. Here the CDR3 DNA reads TGTGCCAGCTCACCAGCACCACTTCGGGGGCGGGATACGCAGTATTTT.

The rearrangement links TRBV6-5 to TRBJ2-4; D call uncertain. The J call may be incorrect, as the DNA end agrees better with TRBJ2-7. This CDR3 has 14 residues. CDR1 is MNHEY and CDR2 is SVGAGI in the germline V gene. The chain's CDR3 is CASSPEMYFYEQYF. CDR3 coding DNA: TGTGCCAGCAGTCCAGAGATGTATTTCTACGAGCAGTACTTC.

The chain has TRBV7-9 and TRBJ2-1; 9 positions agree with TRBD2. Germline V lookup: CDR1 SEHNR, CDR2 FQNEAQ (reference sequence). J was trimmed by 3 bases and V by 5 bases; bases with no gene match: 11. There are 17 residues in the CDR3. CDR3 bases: TGTGCCAGCAGCCCCGCGTTAGCGGGGGTGAACTACAATGAGCAGTTCTTC. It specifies CASSPALAGVNYNEQFF.

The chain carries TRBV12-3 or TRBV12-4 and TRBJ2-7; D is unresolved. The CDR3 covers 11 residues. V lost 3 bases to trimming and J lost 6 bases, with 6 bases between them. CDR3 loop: CASSFTREQYF. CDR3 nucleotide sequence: TGTGCCAGCAGTTTCACCCGCGAGCAGTACTTC.

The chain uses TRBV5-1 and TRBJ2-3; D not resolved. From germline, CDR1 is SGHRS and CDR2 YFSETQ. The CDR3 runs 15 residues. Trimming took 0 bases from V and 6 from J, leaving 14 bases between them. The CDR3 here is CASSLAGGIWDTQYF. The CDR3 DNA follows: TGCGCCAGCAGCTTGGCCGGCGGCATTTGGGATACGCAGTATTTT.

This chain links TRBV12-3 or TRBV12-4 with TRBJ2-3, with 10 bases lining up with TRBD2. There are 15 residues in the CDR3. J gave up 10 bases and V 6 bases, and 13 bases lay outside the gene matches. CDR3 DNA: TGTGCCAGCAGCCTAAAGCGGGAGGGAGGGAATGCGCAGTATTTT. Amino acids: CASSLKREGGNAQYF.

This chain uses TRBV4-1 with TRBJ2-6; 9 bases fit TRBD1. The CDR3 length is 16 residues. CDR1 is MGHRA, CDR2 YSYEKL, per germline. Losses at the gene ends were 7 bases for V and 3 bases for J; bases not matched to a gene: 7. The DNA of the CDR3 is TGCGCCAGCACCGGGACAGGGTTAGGTGGGGCCAACGTCCTGACTTTC. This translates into CASTGTGLGGANVLTF.

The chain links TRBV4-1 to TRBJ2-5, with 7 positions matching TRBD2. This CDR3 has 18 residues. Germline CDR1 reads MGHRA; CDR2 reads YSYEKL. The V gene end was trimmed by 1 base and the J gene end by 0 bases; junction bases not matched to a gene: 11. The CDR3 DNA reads TGCGCCAGCAGCCAAGTACGGGCTAGCGGTTCGTACCAAGAGACCCAGTACTTC. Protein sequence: CASSQVRASGSYQETQYF.

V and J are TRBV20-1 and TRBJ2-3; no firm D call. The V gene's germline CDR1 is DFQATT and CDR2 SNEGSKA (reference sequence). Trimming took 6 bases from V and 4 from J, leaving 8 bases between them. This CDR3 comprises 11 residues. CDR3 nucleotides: TGCAGTGCCTTATACGCAGATACGCAGTATTTT. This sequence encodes CSALYADTQYF.

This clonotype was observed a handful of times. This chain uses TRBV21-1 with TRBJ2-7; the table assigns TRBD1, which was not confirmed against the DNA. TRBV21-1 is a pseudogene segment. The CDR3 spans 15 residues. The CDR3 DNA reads TGTGCCAGCAAAGGAGGAGGCAGGGTAGACCACGAGCAGTACTTC. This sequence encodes CASKGGGRVDHEQYF.

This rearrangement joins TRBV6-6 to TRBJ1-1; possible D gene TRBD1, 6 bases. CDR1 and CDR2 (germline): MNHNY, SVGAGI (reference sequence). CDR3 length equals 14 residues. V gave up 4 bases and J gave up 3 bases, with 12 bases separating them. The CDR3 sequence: CASSWSGEDTEAFF. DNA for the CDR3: TGTGCCAGCAGTTGGTCAGGGGAGGACACTGAAGCTTTCTTT.

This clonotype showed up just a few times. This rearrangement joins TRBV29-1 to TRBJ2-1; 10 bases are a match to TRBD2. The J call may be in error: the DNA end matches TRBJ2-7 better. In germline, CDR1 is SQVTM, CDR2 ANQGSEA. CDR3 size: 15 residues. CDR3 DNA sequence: TGCAGCGTTGGGCCTAGCGGGAGCTCCTACAATGAGCAGTACTTC. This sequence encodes CSVGPSGSSYNEQYF.